This T cell receptor (beta chain) was retrieved from a study of technical replicates of blood from a few donors. This clone was counted a few times. Method: immunoSEQ multiplex PCR; TCRdb's copy keeps in-frame clones and lacks some. The sample shows about 56,000 clones, around 93% of them seen only once. Germline V lookup: CDR1 SNHLY, CDR2 FYNNEI. Losses at the gene ends were 1 base for V and 4 bases for J; bases not matched to a gene: 1. The CDR3 has 14 residues. This TCR was sampled from a human donor in good health. Some clones in this sample may be carry-over from other donors' samples. V usage is TRBV2 and J usage is TRBJ2-5; 9 bases fit TRBD2. Sequencing used PBMCs. CDR3 amino acids: CASSEGRGGETQYF. As DNA, the CDR3 is TGTGCCAGCAGTGAAGGGCGGGGGGGAGAGACCCAGTACTTC.